A single count supports the clone carrying this TCR beta chain. The antigen remains unidentified. The repertoire was sequenced with immunoSEQ multiplex PCR; TCRdb's copy has only in-frame clones and lacks some. The table lists 70,000 to 90,000 clones, about 91% of them singletons. This sample's time point: week 5, during vaccination. Each vaccine dose was 300 ug of mutant IDH1 20-mer peptide, with topical imiquimod. This CDR3 comprises 13 residues. The ends were cut back, 4 bases at V and 0 bases at J, with 7 bases in the middle. Germline CDR1 KGHSH, CDR2 LQKENI. The data derive from a study of a mutant IDH1 vaccine in newly diagnosed glioma.

The specimen comprised PBMCs, sampled from a glioma patient whose treatment included an IDH1 peptide vaccine. The V gene is TRBV18, the J gene TRBJ2-7, with D possibly TRBD2 on 5 matching bases. The source is a woman aged 50 to 60 with glioma. The CDR3 is CASSQRSSYEQYF. The CDR3 DNA follows: TGTGCCAGCTCACAGCGGAGCTCCTACGAGCAGTACTTC.